This is a list of T cell receptor beta chains from one sample in a study of blood T cell repertoires in COVID-19. Some clones are missing from TCRdb's copy, which holds only in-frame ones; the method was immunoSEQ multiplex PCR. The table has about 180,000 clones, approximately 85% seen once. Sequencing was carried out using peripheral blood. The receptors were sampled from an elderly woman with acute or convalescent COVID-19. Both conserved end residues are part of each CDR3. The D gene is left open where the match is weak. Size tells how often a clone was seen (once, few, many) or the class of an expanded clone, and some rows leave it out.

. . TRBJ1-4 TRBV5-1 14 CASSAGGTAEKLFF
. . TRBJ1-2 TRBV4-3 15 CASSQEVGRSYGYTF
. once TRBJ1-5 TRBV2 13 CASMGHPNQPQHF
TRBD1 . TRBJ2-7 TRBV5-4 14 CASSLGDRAYEQYF
. . TRBJ1-5 TRBV7-9 15 CASSRDSQGGQPQHF
TRBD1 few TRBJ1-4 TRBV27 18 CASSPRTGRHATNEKLFF
. . TRBJ1-2 TRBV2 13 CASSVGQLYGYTF
. . TRBJ1-4 TRBV18 14 CASSAAGGNEKLFF
TRBD1 . TRBJ1-1 TRBV9 16 CASSVGSQFQGEKAFF
. . TRBJ1-2 TRBV27 12 CASRDFNYGYTF
. . TRBJ2-1 TRBV29-1 12 CSVKGSYNEQFF
. . TRBJ2-5 TRBV5-6 14 CASSRQEVQETQYF
. few TRBJ2-2 TRBV9 14 CASSVRRAGGELFF
TRBD1 . TRBJ1-2 TRBV5-1 15 CASSSRDRGNYGYTF
TRBD1 . TRBJ2-2 TRBV24-1 17 CATSDLGTGRNTGELFF
. . TRBJ1-5 TRBV6-2/TRBV6-3 15 CASSYSRATGQPQHF
. . TRBJ1-2 TRBV10-3 14 CAIRGQLGEDGYTF
. . TRBJ2-1 TRBV2 14 CASSENSPYNEQFF
. . TRBJ1-1 TRBV3-1/TRBV3-2 16 CASSQITGIGNTEAFF
. . TRBJ2-5 TRBV7-9 14 CASSSEAARETQYF
TRBD1 once TRBJ1-4 TRBV5-1 14 CASSTGQPNKKLFF
TRBD2 . TRBJ2-7 TRBV5-1 17 CASSMRASGTASYEQYF
. once TRBJ2-7 TRBV2 12 CASRGLLTVQYF
TRBD1 once TRBJ1-1 TRBV7-8 17 CASSLVGGGETGTGAFF
. . TRBJ1-2 TRBV10-3 13 CAISVGQDYGYTF
. once TRBJ2-3 TRBV10-3 20 CAISVAGASRKLVEADTQYF
TRBD1 . TRBJ1-1 TRBV9 15 CASSASTGQGTEAFF
. . TRBJ1-2 TRBV3-1/TRBV3-2 13 CASSPGTNYGYTF
. . TRBJ2-2 TRBV5-4 15 CASSLVQGNTGELFF
TRBD2 . TRBJ2-5 TRBV6-6 13 CASRGGGSETQYF
. . TRBJ1-2 TRBV12-5 14 CASGLVLGGYGYTF
. few TRBJ1-5 TRBV27 16 CASSDHPGGDLEPQHF
. . TRBJ2-5 TRBV21-1 18 CASSKARGLAGTEETQYF
. . TRBJ2-1 TRBV5-1 15 CASSMGPSGVNEQFF
. . TRBJ1-3 TRBV6-5 15 CASSYGGVSGNTIYF
TRBD1 . TRBJ1-1 TRBV7-9 13 CASRIYRGTEAFF
. . TRBJ2-7 TRBV7-5 14 CVRSLGQGAREQYF
TRBD1 . TRBJ2-1 TRBV24-1 16 CATSDPTGQGHNEQFF
TRBD1 . TRBJ1-2 TRBV24-1 13 CATSERTGSGYTF
. . TRBJ1-5 TRBV4-1 15 CASRQMTGSNQPQHF
TRBD1 . TRBJ2-2 TRBV4-3 16 CASSQEGGANTGELFF
. . TRBJ2-1 TRBV24-1 13 CATSDYSTGRQFF